This T cell receptor (beta chain) was recorded in a study of T cells after yellow fever vaccination. Study results and caveats: There was a possibility that FACS-sorted repertoires contained abundant clonotypes contaminating from the bulk population. The study re-detected most primary-vaccination clones after the booster (about 96% CD4, roughly 88% CD8).

On this clonotype: Its antigen is unidentified.

The CDR3 totals 14 residues. The germline V and J ends were trimmed by 2 bases and 1 base, with 8 bases remaining between them. Production of TCR cDNA was by 5'RACE template switching, which also added a universal primer site and UMIs. Each CDR3 protein gets one entry after TCRdb re-called the 5' RACE reads with MiXCR. This sample has roughly 500,000 distinct CDR3 sequences, with 15% to 20% found just once. The source of this sequence is a man aged 25 to 40 who received the YFV17D yellow fever vaccine. This chain joins TRBV12-3 or TRBV12-4 and TRBJ2-5; D gene uncertain. This specimen consisted of PBMCs, obtained 15 days after the yellow fever booster vaccination. CDR3 nucleotides: TGTGCCAGCAGTTTAACCCCTTCCCAAGAGACCCAGTACTTC. Amino acid sequence: CASSLTPSQETQYF.